This is a list of T cell receptor beta chains from one sample in a study of blood T cell repertoires in COVID-19. Data came from immunoSEQ multiplex PCR; TCRdb stores just in-frame clones and leaves some out. The sample includes approximately 490,000 clones, approximately 90% of them seen just once. The material sequenced was PBMCs or T cells enriched from blood (not recorded which). These receptor sequences come from a young woman who had recovered from COVID-19. CDR3s include the opening cysteine and the closing phenylalanine or tryptophan. Fields, in order: J gene, D gene, clone size, V gene, CDR3 protein, CDR3 DNA. D genes are given only for firm matches. Clone size appears in some rows only: once, few, many, or a class for an expanded clone.

TRBJ1-5 | - | - | TRBV7-9 | CASSLGLGAGQPQHF | TGTGCCAGCAGCTTAGGGCTAGGGGCCGGCCAGCCCCAGCATTTT
TRBJ1-1 | TRBD1 | once | TRBV12-3/TRBV12-4 | CASSYRGNGEAFF | TGTGCCAGCAGTTACAGGGGGAATGGTGAAGCTTTCTTT
TRBJ2-5 | TRBD1 | - | TRBV5-4 | CASSWGQGWNQETQYF | TGTGCCAGCAGCTGGGGACAGGGCTGGAACCAAGAGACCCAGTACTTC
TRBJ1-6 | - | - | TRBV7-9 | CASSLIAGLRNSPLHF | TGTGCCAGCAGCTTAATTGCGGGATTAAGAAATTCACCCCTCCACTTT
TRBJ1-2 | TRBD1 | once | TRBV27 | CASSLKGAYGYTF | TGTGCCAGCAGTTTAAAGGGGGCCTATGGCTACACCTTC
TRBJ1-5 | - | - | TRBV7-8 | CASSLELDQPQHF | TGTGCCAGCAGCTTGGAGTTAGATCAGCCCCAGCATTTT
TRBJ1-1 | TRBD1 | few | TRBV5-4 | CASSGTGGVTTEAFF | TGTGCCAGCAGCGGCACAGGGGGAGTTACGACTGAAGCTTTCTTT
TRBJ1-2 | TRBD1 | - | TRBV13 | CASSYLGRDRVTGYTF | TGTGCCAGCAGCTACCTCGGGAGGGACAGGGTAACGGGCTACACCTTC
TRBJ2-1 | - | - | TRBV28 | CASSPVRLVSGNEQFF | TGTGCCAGCAGTCCTGTCCGACTAGTCTCCGGGAATGAGCAGTTCTTC
TRBJ1-2 | - | - | TRBV30 | CACTTGLLASGYTF | TGTGCCTGTACGACCGGACTGCTTGCGAGTGGCTACACCTTC